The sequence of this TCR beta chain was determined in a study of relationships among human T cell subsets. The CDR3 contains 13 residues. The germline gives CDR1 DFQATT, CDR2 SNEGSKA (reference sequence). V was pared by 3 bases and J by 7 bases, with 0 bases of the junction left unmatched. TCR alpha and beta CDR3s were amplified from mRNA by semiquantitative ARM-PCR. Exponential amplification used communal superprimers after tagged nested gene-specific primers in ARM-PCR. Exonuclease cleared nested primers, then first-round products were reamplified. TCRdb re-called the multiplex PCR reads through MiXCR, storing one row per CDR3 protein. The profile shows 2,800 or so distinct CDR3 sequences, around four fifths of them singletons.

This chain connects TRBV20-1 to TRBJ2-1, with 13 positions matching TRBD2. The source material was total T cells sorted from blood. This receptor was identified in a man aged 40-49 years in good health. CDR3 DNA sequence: TGCAGTGCTAGGACTAGCGGGAGGAATGAGCAGTTCTTC. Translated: CSARTSGRNEQFF.